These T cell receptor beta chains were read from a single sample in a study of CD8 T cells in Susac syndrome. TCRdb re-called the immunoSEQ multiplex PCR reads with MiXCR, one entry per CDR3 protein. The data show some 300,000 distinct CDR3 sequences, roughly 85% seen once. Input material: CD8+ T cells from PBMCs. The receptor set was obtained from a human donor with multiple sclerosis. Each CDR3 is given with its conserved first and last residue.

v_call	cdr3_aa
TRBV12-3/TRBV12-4	CASSLTGPDEQYF
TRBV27	CASQREINQETQYF
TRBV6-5	CASSYSGQGASYEQYF
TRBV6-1	CASRKGTEAYEQYF
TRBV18	CASSPGTEKYF
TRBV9	CASSVGGEAEQYF
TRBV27	CASSFPANTGELFF
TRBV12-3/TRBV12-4	CASRQAEWGETQYF
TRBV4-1	CASSRVSGRDYNEQFF
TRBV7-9	CASSLKVKGFSYEQYF
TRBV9	CASSVVGTANYGYTF
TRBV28	CASSFNRATYEQYF
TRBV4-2	CASSQEVDGTYGYTF
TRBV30	CAWSRVQPQHF
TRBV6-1	CASSERTSGRNNEQFF
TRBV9	CASSVEGGVVQPQHF
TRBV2	CASSRKAGSNQPQHF
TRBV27	CASSLIGLGETQYF
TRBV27	CASSLFPSGNSYNEQFF
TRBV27	CASSWDNGPRELFF
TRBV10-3	CAISERSDRGMRDEQFF
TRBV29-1	CSVETNTEAFF
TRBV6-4	CASRRLAGDTGELFF
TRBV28	CASSTTSGGNTGELFF
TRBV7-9	CASSLGGVNTDTQYF
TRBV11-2	CASSLAGRAVDTQYF
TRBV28	CASSWPSGRSNEQFF
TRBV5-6	CASSSGTPLGNEQFF
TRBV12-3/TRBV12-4	CASSFPPQGERTDTQYF
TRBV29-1	CSVAQRRTYEQYF
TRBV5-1	CASSLAQGYINEQFF
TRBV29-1	CSVEGLAGVRYNEQFF
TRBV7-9	CASSLNPGWHEQYF
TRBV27	CASSLSRYSNQPQHF
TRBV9	CASSVGGRTEAFF
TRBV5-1	CASSGAPRLYEQYF
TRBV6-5	CASSYSTPGGRQPQHF
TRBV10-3	CAISESDNQPQHF
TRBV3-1	CASSQEGTAYEQYF
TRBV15	CATSPDRGHQPQHF
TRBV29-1	CSVGRLGGQTEAFF
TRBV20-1	CSAYLFSEAGLGRTYGPQHF
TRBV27	CASRSAKGLPNEKLFF
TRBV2	CASSEGLTSNQPQHF
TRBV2	CASGTQSEAFF
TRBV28	CASSLWQGEGYNEQFF
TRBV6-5	CASSYFTSGEYNEQFF
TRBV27	CASSPWTREQYF